The sequence of this T cell receptor beta chain was determined in a study of blood T cell repertoires in COVID-19. Study-level background: Both acute and convalescent COVID-19 samples were obtained from the United States, Italy and Spain.

Germline lookup yields CDR1 LNHDA and CDR2 SQIVND (reference sequence). The CDR3 is 14 amino acids. Losses at the gene ends were 6 bases for V and 7 bases for J; bases not matched to a gene: 10. Produced via immunoSEQ multiplex PCR; TCRdb's table is partial and in-frame only. The table shows hundreds of thousands of clones, with under 90% occurring only once. Source material: PBMCs or T cells enriched from blood (not recorded which). The receptor's source is a man in his forties who had recovered from COVID-19. The V gene is TRBV19, the J gene TRBJ2-7; 9 bases match TRBD1. The CDR3 loop is CASRFRDRAGEQYF. The CDR3 DNA sequence: TGTGCCAGTAGATTCCGGGACAGGGCTGGGGAGCAGTACTTC.